This T cell receptor beta chain was sequenced in a study of T-cell reconstitution after alpha-beta-depleted transplantation in children. The TCRbeta library was prepared with unique molecular identifiers. One entry per CDR3 protein results from TCRdb running MiXCR on the PCR reads. The table includes 190,000 or so distinct CDR3 sequences, about 6% detected once. CDR1 is SGHDT and CDR2 is YYEEEE in the germline V gene. The V end lost 0 bases, the J end lost 0 bases, and 15 bases lay between the germline ends. The CDR3 length is 17 residues. V and J are TRBV5-6 and TRBJ1-1, with D unresolved. Sample: PBMCs, taken before TCRalphabeta/CD19-depleted stem cell transplant. This clonotype was sampled from a girl under three years old with combined immunodeficiency, due to receive a stem cell transplant. The CDR3, as DNA: TGTGCCAGCAGCTTGGGGTCTTCCCCTTCCATGAACACTGAAGCTTTCTTT. Translated, it gives CASSLGSSPSMNTEAFF.